This TCR beta chain came from a study of blood T cells in healthy people across ages. Study overall: Through template switching, about one barcoded beta molecule was captured per two T cells, as measured in model experiments.

Donors were systemically healthy Caucasian individuals from Russia aged about 6 to 100 years. Study results and caveats: Whereas aged donors had fewer naive CD4+ cells, long-lived donors had more of them and higher diversity.

The junction had 10 bases not matched to a gene; V was cut back by 0 bases and J by 10 bases. The germline CDR1 and CDR2 sequences are MGHRA and YSYEKL. The length of the CDR3 is 16 residues. A second PCR, run for about 7 to 11 cycles, used a sample-barcoded 5' primer plus a J-beta primer mix. Each CDR3 protein is one row after TCRdb ran MiXCR on the 5' RACE reads. There are 1.5 million to 2 million distinct CDR3 sequences in the sample; over 25% occur only once, and 6.5% to 8.5% lies in the top ten. This clonotype showed up just a few times. Its target is not known. The sample taken for sequencing was blood. The chain is built from TRBV4-1 and TRBJ2-1; TRBD2 agrees at 9 bases. The source is a woman under 40 in good health. CDR3 sequence: CASSQEGRGGRGEQFF. The CDR3 bases are TGCGCCAGCAGCCAAGAGGGGCGGGGGGGCCGAGGAGAGCAGTTCTTC.